The TCR beta chain described here comes from a study of T cell responses to AZD1222 COVID-19 vaccine. Sequencing was performed with immunoSEQ multiplex PCR; in TCRdb, only in-frame clones are kept and a portion is missing. The sample lists some 110,000 clones, more than 80% occurring once. This clonotype was obtained from an adult who received the AZD1222 COVID-19 vaccine. The starting material was peripheral blood, obtained 28 days after the second AZD1222 dose.

The CDR3 here is CAWNIQVDEKLFF. The CDR3 DNA reads TGTGCCTGGAATATCCAGGTAGATGAAAAACTGTTTTTT. V and J are TRBV30 and TRBJ1-4; D is unresolved. Germline assignment: CDR1 GTSNPN and CDR2 SVGIG (reference sequence). The CDR3 has 13 amino acids. V gave up 4 bases and J gave up 6 bases, with 12 bases separating them.